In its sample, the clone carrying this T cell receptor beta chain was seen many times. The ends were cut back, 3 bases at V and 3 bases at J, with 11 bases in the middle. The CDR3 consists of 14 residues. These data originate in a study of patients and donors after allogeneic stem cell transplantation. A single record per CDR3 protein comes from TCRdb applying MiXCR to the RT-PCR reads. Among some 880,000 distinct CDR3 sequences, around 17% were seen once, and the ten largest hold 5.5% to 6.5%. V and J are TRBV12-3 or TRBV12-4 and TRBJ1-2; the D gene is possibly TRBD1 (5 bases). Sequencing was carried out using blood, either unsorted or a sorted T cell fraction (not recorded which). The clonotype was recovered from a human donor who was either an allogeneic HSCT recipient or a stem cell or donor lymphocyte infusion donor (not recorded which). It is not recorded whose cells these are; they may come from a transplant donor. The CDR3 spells CASSLIGEDYGYTF. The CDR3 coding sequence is TGTGCCAGCAGTTTGATAGGGGAAGACTATGGCTACACCTTC.